The 20 T cell receptor beta chains given below trace back to one sample, sequenced in a study of PD-1 blockade in mismatch repair-deficient tumors (dated by TCRdb to about 2017). Library prep was done by the immunoSEQ multiplex PCR assay. The immuneACCESS repertoire file appears here via TCRdb, limited to in-frame rearrangements. These files lack a portion of the clones; in checked studies, under half of the deficit traces to unresolved V genes, and the cause of the others is not known. Here the sample has approximately 120,000 clones; around 86% occur a single time. The leading ten clones occupy less than 15% of the sample. This specimen consisted of peripheral blood, obtained 44 weeks after starting pembrolizumab. The receptors shown here come from an adult with mismatch repair-deficient cancer.

The chain employs TRBV7-2 and TRBJ2-5; 13 positions match TRBD2. CDR1 SGHTA and CDR2 FQGNSA come from the germline V gene. This CDR3 contains 15 residues. The trim removed 2 bases at V and 6 bases at J, leaving 3 bases unmatched. The DNA of the CDR3 is TGTGCCAGCAGCTTAAGGACTAGCGGGAGACAGACCCAGTACTTC. This gives the protein CASSLRTSGRQTQYF.

The chain has TRBV14 and TRBJ2-2; D might be TRBD2 (6 bases). The germline V gene has CDR1 SGHDN and CDR2 FVKESK. V was pared by 4 bases and J by 6 bases, with 18 bases between. This CDR3 has 16 amino acids. CDR3: CASSPLGTPVAGELFF. CDR3 in DNA: TGTGCCAGCAGCCCGCTGGGGACTCCTGTGGCCGGGGAGCTGTTTTTT.

This rearrangement joins TRBV6-1 to TRBJ1-2; 10 bases map to TRBD1. CDR3 length equals 15 residues. The J segment lost 2 bases and the V segment lost 2 bases, leaving 2 bases of the junction unmatched. Germline V gives CDR1 MNHNS, CDR2 SASEGT. CDR3 loop: CASSEWTGGNYGYTF. The CDR3 DNA sequence: TGTGCCAGCAGTGAATGGACAGGGGGAAACTATGGCTACACCTTC.

The V and J genes are TRBV19 and TRBJ1-1, with 7 bases that match TRBD1. CDR1 LNHDA and CDR2 SQIVND come from the germline V gene (reference sequence). Trimming took 8 bases from V and 1 from J; bases not matched to a gene: 4. There are 13 residues in the CDR3. CDR3 residues: CASDNRGNTEAFF. CDR3 coding DNA: TGTGCCAGTGACAACAGGGGGAACACTGAAGCTTTCTTT.

V gene TRBV6-1 combines with J gene TRBJ1-1, with a weak D call TRBD1 (6 bases). CDR1 and CDR2 from the germline V gene are MNHNS and SASEGT. The V end lost 6 bases, the J end lost 4 bases, and 15 bases lay between the germline ends. The CDR3 totals 14 residues. DNA for the CDR3: TGTGCCAGCAGCGAAAAAGCAGGGGCCACTGAAGCTTTCTTT. Translation: CASSEKAGATEAFF.

This rearrangement joins TRBV9 to TRBJ2-1, with D maybe TRBD2 (5 bases). The CDR3 sequence is 16 residues long. Trimming pared 2 bases from V and 7 bases from J, leaving 19 bases between. Germline loops: CDR1 SGDLS, CDR2 YYNGEE. DNA of the CDR3: TGTGCCAGCAGCGTCGAGGGTATCAGCACCGGGAATGAGCAGTTCTTC. Translation: CASSVEGISTGNEQFF.

V gene TRBV28 combines with J gene TRBJ2-3; 9 bases align to TRBD2. This CDR3 has 14 residues. Germline CDR1 is MDHEN and CDR2 is SYDVKM. After removal of 5 bases from V and 2 bases from J, the junction contained 2 bases not matched to a gene. CDR3 protein: CASSLAGLTDTQYF. The DNA of the CDR3 is TGTGCCAGCAGTCTAGCGGGACTCACAGATACGCAGTATTTT. The whole variable domain, remainder taken from reference TRBV28 and TRBJ2-3, is DVKVTQSSRYLVKRTGEKVFLECVQDMDHENMFWYRQDPGLGLRLIYFSYDVKMKEKGDIPEGYSVSREKKERFSLILESASTNQTSMYLCASSLAGLTDTQYFGPGTRLTVL.

This clone was picked up one time. The chain combines TRBV5-1 with TRBJ2-1, with D tentatively TRBD1 or TRBD2 (5 bases each). Germline values: CDR1 SGHRS, CDR2 YFSETQ. Between the trimmed V and J ends, which lost 4 bases and 7 bases, there was a span of 15 bases. The CDR3 has 14 amino acids. The CDR3 coding sequence is TGCGCCAGCAGCGCAGACTCCGGGGCTAATGAGCAGTTCTTC. Amino acids: CASSADSGANEQFF.

The rearrangement joins TRBV27 to TRBJ2-1; tentative D call: TRBD1 (6 bases). CDR3 length: 17 amino acids. V was cut by 5 bases and J by 3 bases, with 20 bases left in between. CDR1 and CDR2 from the germline V gene are MNHEY and SMNVEV (reference sequence). The CDR3 coding sequence is TGTGCCAGCAGTCCAACGATTCCCAGGGGTCTCTACAATGAGCAGTTCTTC. Amino acid sequence: CASSPTIPRGLYNEQFF.

The gene calls are TRBV14 and TRBJ2-7; D is unclear. Trimming removed 0 bases at V and 0 bases at J, with 6 bases between. Germline CDR1 and CDR2: SGHDN and FVKESK. CDR3 length: 14 residues. The DNA of the CDR3 is TGTGCCAGCAGCCAAGAGGTCTACTCCTACGAGCAGTACTTC. Translated, it gives CASSQEVYSYEQYF.

The chain couples TRBV6-5 to TRBJ2-7; maybe TRBD2 (7 bases). Trimming cost V 5 bases and J 2 bases, with 10 bases left between them. The CDR3 has 13 residues. Per the germline V gene, CDR1 is MNHEY and CDR2 is SVGAGI. The CDR3 sequence: CASSKGGPYEQYF. DNA of the CDR3: TGTGCCAGCAGTAAGGGGGGGCCCTACGAGCAGTACTTC.

The V call is TRBV6-5, the J call TRBJ2-2, with D uncertain. Germline V gives CDR1 MNHEY, CDR2 SVGAGI. This CDR3 has 13 residues. V lost 6 bases to trimming and J lost 4 bases, with 9 bases between them. In DNA, the CDR3 is TGTGCCAGCAGCCCGATAGCCACCGGGGAGCTGTTTTTT. Translating it yields CASSPIATGELFF.

The V and J genes are TRBV28 and TRBJ2-7; 13 bases map to TRBD2. The CDR3 loop spans 16 amino acids. J lost 4 bases, V lost 5 bases, and 8 bases had no gene match. Germline CDR1 MDHEN, CDR2 SYDVKM. DNA for the CDR3: TGTGCCAGCAGTATGGGGAAGGGACTAGCGGGATACGAGCAGTACTTC. Protein: CASSMGKGLAGYEQYF. The full variable domain, rest sourced from reference TRBV28 and TRBJ2-7, is DVKVTQSSRYLVKRTGEKVFLECVQDMDHENMFWYRQDPGLGLRLIYFSYDVKMKEKGDIPEGYSVSREKKERFSLILESASTNQTSMYLCASSMGKGLAGYEQYFGPGTRLTVT.

The rearrangement links TRBV7-9 to TRBJ1-4; perhaps TRBD1 as D (6 bases). The V end was cut by 5 bases, the J end by 6 bases, with 16 bases between. Germline loops: CDR1 SEHNR, CDR2 FQNEAQ (reference sequence). There are 15 residues in the CDR3. CDR3 coding DNA: TGTGCCAGCAGCCCACCCGGGACAACATATGAAAAACTGTTTTTT. It yields the protein CASSPPGTTYEKLFF.

J is TRBJ1-4 and V is TRBV9, with 9 bases matching TRBD1. Germline assignment: CDR1 SGDLS and CDR2 YYNGEE. The CDR3 runs to 14 residues. Germline trimming cut 3 bases from V and 5 bases from J; bases unmatched to any gene: 2. The CDR3 reads CASSAGTGNEKLFF. For the CDR3, the DNA is TGTGCCAGCAGCGCCGGGACAGGGAATGAAAAACTGTTTTTT.

The chain is built from TRBV7-2 and TRBJ2-7, with D tentatively TRBD2 (5 bases). Germline CDR1 is SGHTA and CDR2 is FQGNSA. The germline V and J ends were trimmed by 2 bases and 6 bases, with 14 bases remaining between them. This CDR3 has 14 residues. The CDR3 protein is CASSLRPQRGEQYF. CDR3 DNA sequence: TGTGCCAGCAGCTTAAGACCACAACGGGGCGAGCAGTACTTC.

The J gene is TRBJ2-3, the V gene TRBV29-1, with 7 nucleotides matching TRBD1. The V gene's germline CDR1 is SQVTM and CDR2 ANQGSEA. The J segment lost 5 bases and the V segment lost 6 bases, leaving 8 bases of the junction unmatched. The CDR3 runs to 13 residues. The CDR3 protein is CSVGVPGGDTQYF. For the CDR3, the DNA is TGCAGCGTGGGGGTCCCAGGGGGAGATACGCAGTATTTT.

The chain couples TRBV11-2 to TRBJ2-2, with 10 bases fitting TRBD2. The CDR3 has 16 amino acids. The trim removed 5 bases at V and 2 bases at J, leaving 5 bases unmatched. Per the germline V gene, CDR1 is SGHAT and CDR2 is FQNNGV. The CDR3 sequence is CASSRRLAGNTGELFF. The CDR3 bases are TGTGCCAGCAGCCGTCGACTAGCGGGCAACACCGGGGAGCTGTTTTTT.

The chain recombines TRBV28 with TRBJ1-1; no definite D call. The CDR3 has 12 amino acids. CDR1 and CDR2 from the germline V gene are MDHEN and SYDVKM. The V gene lost 0 bases and the J gene lost 5 bases, with 4 bases spanning the gap. The CDR3 region is CASSLWTTEAFF. Here the CDR3 DNA reads TGTGCCAGCAGTTTATGGACGACTGAAGCTTTCTTT.

This clone was detected a few times. J is TRBJ1-2 and V is TRBV7-9, with D tentatively TRBD1 (5 bases). Germline V CDR1 and CDR2: SEHNR, FQNEAQ (reference sequence). Trimming pared 5 bases from V and 4 bases from J, leaving 17 bases between. The length of the CDR3 is 15 residues. CDR3 nucleotides: TGTGCCAGCAGCCCCCCCCTCGGGGGGAGCTATGGCTACACCTTC. Amino acids: CASSPPLGGSYGYTF.